This entry describes one T cell receptor beta chain. No antigen is known for it. V shed 5 bases, J shed 6 bases, and the junction held 8 bases outside the gene matches. The CDR3 spans 15 residues. The germline V gene encodes CDR1 SGHTA and CDR2 FQGNSA. The entry originates in a study of OX40 agonist ivuxolimab in advanced cancers. Whole-study context: It was ivuxolimab, an agonistic anti-OX40 (CD134) antibody, that patients were treated with. The study, taken as a whole, reports: Antigen specificity of clonally expanded peripheral T cells was not established. There was clonal expansion of CD4+ and CD8+ blood T cells by week 6 at 0.1 to 3.0 mg/kg. Expanded clones tended on average to be more numerous among CD8+ T cells than CD4+.

Repertoires were generated with immunoSEQ multiplex PCR, while TCRdb's copy carries only in-frame clones and drops some. In the table there are more than 65,000 clones, around 89% of which are singletons. The sequenced sample was CD4+ or CD8+ T cells sorted from blood, obtained in a trial of the OX40 agonist ivuxolimab. The origin of this receptor is an adult with an advanced solid tumor such as melanoma, head and neck, liver or kidney cancer. J is TRBJ2-3 and V is TRBV7-2; 10 bases fit TRBD1. This CDR3 is CASSVKTGGRDTQYF. The CDR3, as DNA: TGTGCCAGCAGCGTTAAGACAGGGGGCCGGGATACGCAGTATTTT.